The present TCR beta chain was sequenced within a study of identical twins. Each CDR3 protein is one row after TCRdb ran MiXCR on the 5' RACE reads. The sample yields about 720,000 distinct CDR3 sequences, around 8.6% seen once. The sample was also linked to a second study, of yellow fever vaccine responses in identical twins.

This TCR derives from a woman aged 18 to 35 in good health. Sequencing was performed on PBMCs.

The CDR3 coding sequence is TGCAGTGCCGAACAGGGAGGTACCTACGAGCAGTACTTC. Its translation is CSAEQGGTYEQYF. The chain carries TRBV20-1 and TRBJ2-7; D could derive from TRBD1 or TRBD2 (6 bases each). V gave up 6 bases and J gave up 2 bases, with 14 bases separating them. CDR3 length: 13 residues. Germline V CDR1 and CDR2: DFQATT, SNEGSKA (reference sequence).